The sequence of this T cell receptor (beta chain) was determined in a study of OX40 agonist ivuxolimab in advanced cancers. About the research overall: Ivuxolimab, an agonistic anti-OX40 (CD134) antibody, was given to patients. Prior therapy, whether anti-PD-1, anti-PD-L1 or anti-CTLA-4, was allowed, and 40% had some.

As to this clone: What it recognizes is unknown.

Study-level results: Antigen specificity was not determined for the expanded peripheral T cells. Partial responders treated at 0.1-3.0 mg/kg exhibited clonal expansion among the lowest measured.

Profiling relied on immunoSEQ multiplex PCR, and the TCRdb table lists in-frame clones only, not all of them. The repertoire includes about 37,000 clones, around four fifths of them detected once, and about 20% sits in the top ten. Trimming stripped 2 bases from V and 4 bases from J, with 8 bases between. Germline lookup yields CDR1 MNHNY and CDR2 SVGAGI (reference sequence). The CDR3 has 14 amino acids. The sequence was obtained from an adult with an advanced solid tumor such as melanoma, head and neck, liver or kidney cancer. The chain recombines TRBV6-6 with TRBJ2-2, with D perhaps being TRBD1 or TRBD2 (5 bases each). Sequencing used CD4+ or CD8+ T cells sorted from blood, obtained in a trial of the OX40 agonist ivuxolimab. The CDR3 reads CASSYGTVTGELFF. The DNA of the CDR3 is TGTGCCAGCAGTTACGGGACCGTCACCGGGGAGCTGTTTTTT.